This T cell receptor beta chain was profiled in a study of regulatory T cells in long-lasting Graves disease. Per germline, CDR1 ENHRY and CDR2 SYGVKD. The CDR3 has 12 residues. The V end was cut by 3 bases, the J end by 3 bases, with 6 bases between. Construction of the TCR beta libraries employed iRepertoire HTBI primers in conjunction with Arm-PCR of CDR3 regions. Authors' processing steps: Among the samples, some 68 TRBV and 12 to 15 TRBJ segments were identified. TCRdb reanalysed the multiplex PCR reads using MiXCR and keeps one entry per CDR3 protein. TCRdb's processing, not the authors' own work, is the source of the V and J calls. The sample records 350,000 to 450,000 distinct CDR3 sequences, around 23% being singletons. Indicated time point: persistent/refractory GD, antithyroid drugs over 5 years with positive TRAb. With RNA extracted from PBMCs as input, the TCR library was made. Approximately 10 milliliters of peripheral blood went into EDTA tubes.

The chain recombines TRBV10-3 with TRBJ2-7; no definite D call. This specimen consisted of peripheral blood mononuclear cells (PBMCs), obtained when the disease was refractory, from a patient treated with antithyroid drugs. This TCR derives from a female donor with Graves disease. The CDR3 here is CAISDFNYEQYF. The CDR3 coding sequence is TGTGCCATCAGTGACTTCAACTACGAGCAGTACTTC.